This T cell receptor (beta chain) was observed in a study of shared clonotypes between healthy human individuals. Looked up from germline, CDR1 is SQVTM and CDR2 is ANQGSEA. The CDR3 has 14 amino acids. V shed 3 bases and J shed 2 bases, with 13 bases lying between them. Here immunoSEQ multiplex PCR was the method, and the copy in TCRdb shows in-frame clones only, minus some. The table lists around 980,000 clones, 78% of them singletons, with more than 0.55% in the top ten. This clone was seen many times. Adult Caucasians living in Nashville, Tennessee made up all of the donors. Sequenced sample: memory CD4+ T cells from PBMCs. Subset described: CD45RA-negative fraction. This chain connects TRBV29-1 to TRBJ1-2, with D hard to call. The sequence was obtained from a man aged 18-30 years in good health. Some clones in this sample may be carry-over from other donors' samples. This CDR3 is CSVDSLIPNYGYTF. The CDR3 DNA reads TGCAGCGTTGACTCGCTGATACCCAACTATGGCTACACCTTC.